This T cell receptor beta chain was profiled in a study of OX40 agonist ivuxolimab in advanced cancers. Overall study context: Every 2 weeks, ivuxolimab was infused into the patients intravenously at between 0.01 and 10 mg/kg. Findings of the study overall: Within 6 weeks, CD4+ and CD8+ blood T cells expanded clonally at 0.1 to 3.0 mg/kg. In CD8+ T cells, expanded clones were on average more numerous than in CD4+.

Collection of blood occurred at baseline, at cycle 4 day 1, and at cycle 7 day 1. Sequenced by immunoSEQ multiplex PCR; TCRdb stores in-frame clones only, minus some. The profile shows approximately 57,000 clones, 88% of them singletons. This clone showed up just once. Its antigen is unidentified. The V and J ends lost 5 bases and 8 bases, in that order; junction bases with no gene match: 11. This CDR3 comprises 15 residues. CDR1 is SEHNR, CDR2 FQNEAQ, per germline (reference sequence). The TCR was taken from an adult with an advanced solid tumor such as melanoma, head and neck, liver or kidney cancer. The sequencing here drew on CD4+ or CD8+ T cells sorted from blood, taken in a trial of the OX40 agonist ivuxolimab. This sequence joins TRBV7-9 and TRBJ1-4; 7 bases fit TRBD1. CDR3 coding DNA: TGTGCCAGCAGCCTCCGGGAGGGGGCAGGAGAAAAACTGTTTTTT. It codes for CASSLREGAGEKLFF.